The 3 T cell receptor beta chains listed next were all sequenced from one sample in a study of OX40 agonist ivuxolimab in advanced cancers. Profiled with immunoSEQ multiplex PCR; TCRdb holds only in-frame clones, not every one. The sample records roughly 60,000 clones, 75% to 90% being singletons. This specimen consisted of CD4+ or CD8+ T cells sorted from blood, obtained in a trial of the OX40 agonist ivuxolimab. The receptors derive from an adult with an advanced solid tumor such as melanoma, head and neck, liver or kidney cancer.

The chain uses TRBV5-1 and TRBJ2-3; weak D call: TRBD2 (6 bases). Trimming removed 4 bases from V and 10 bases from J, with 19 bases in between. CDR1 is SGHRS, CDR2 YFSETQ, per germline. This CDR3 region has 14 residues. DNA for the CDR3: TGCGCCAGCAGCCGGGGGACTGTTGGTTCGCCGCAGTATTTT. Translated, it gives CASSRGTVGSPQYF. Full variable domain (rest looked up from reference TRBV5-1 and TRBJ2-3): KAGVTQTPRYLIKTRGQQVTLSCSPISGHRSVSWYQQTPGQGLQFLFEYFSETQRNKGNFPGRFSGRQFSNSRSEMNVSTLELGDSALYLCASSRGTVGSPQYFGPGTRLTVL.

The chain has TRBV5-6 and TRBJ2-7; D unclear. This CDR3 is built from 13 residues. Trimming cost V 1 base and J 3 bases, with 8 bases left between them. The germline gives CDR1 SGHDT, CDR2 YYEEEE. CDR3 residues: CASSLSASYEQYF. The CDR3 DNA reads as TGTGCCAGCAGCTTGTCTGCGAGCTACGAGCAGTACTTC.

The CDR3 region is CSVSAGLPYEQYF. DNA for the CDR3: TGCAGCGTTAGCGCTGGTCTACCTTACGAGCAGTACTTC. The chain employs TRBV29-1 and TRBJ2-7; D unclear. The CDR3 is 13 amino acids. From germline, CDR1 is SQVTM and CDR2 ANQGSEA. Between the trimmed V and J ends, which lost 5 bases and 4 bases, there was a span of 15 bases.